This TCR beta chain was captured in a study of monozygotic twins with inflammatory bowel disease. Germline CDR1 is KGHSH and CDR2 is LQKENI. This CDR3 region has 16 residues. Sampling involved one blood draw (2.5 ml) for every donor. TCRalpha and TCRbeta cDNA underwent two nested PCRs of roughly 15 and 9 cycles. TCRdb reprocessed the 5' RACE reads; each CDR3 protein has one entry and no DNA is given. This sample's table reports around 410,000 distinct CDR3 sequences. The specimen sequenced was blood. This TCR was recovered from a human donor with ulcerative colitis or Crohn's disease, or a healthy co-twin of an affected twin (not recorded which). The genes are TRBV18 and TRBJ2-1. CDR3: CASSLTTGLVYNEQFF. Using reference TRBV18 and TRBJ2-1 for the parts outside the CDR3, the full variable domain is NAGVMQNPRHLVRRRGQEARLRCSPMKGHSHVYWYRQLPEEGLKFMVYLQKENIIDESGMPKERFSAEFPKEGPSILRIQQVVRGDSAAYFCASSLTTGLVYNEQFFGPGTRLTVL.